This T cell receptor beta chain was obtained from a study of blood T cell repertoires in COVID-19. The CDR3 is 14 amino acids. The ends lost 5 bases at V and 2 bases at J; junction bases unmatched: 2. Germline V gives CDR1 SEHNR, CDR2 FQNEAQ (reference sequence). Authors' methods: Estimates of nucleated cell counts were drawn from the amplification of reference gene primers. Sequencing used immunoSEQ multiplex PCR; TCRdb keeps in-frame clones, though not all of them. Clone size and V and J calls were adopted from that table, with D and trimming inferred from the DNA. The sample shows about 160,000 clones, approximately 82% of them seen only once.

V usage is TRBV7-9 and J usage is TRBJ1-2, with 10 bases identical to TRBD1. This TCR came from a woman of 80 years or more with acute or convalescent COVID-19. The source material was peripheral blood. CDR3 loop: CASSMTGGNYGYTF. CDR3 nucleotides: TGTGCCAGCAGCATGACAGGGGGCAACTATGGCTACACCTTC. The full variable domain, with the rest looked up from reference TRBV7-9 and TRBJ1-2, is DTGVSQNPRHKITKRGQNVTFRCDPISEHNRLYWYRQTLGQGPEFLTYFQNEAQLEKSRLLSDRFSAERPKGSFSTLEIQRTEQGDSAMYLCASSMTGGNYGYTFGSGTRLTVV.